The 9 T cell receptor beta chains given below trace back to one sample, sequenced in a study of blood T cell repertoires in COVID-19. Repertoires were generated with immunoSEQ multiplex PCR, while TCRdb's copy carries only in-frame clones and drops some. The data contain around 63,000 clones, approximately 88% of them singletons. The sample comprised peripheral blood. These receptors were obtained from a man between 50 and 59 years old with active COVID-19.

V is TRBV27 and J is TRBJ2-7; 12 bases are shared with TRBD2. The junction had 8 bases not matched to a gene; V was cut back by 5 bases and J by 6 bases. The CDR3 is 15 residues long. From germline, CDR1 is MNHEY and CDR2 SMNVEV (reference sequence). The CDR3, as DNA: TGTGCCAGCAGTCGAATCGGACTAGCGGGGATCGAGCAGTACTTC. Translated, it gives CASSRIGLAGIEQYF.

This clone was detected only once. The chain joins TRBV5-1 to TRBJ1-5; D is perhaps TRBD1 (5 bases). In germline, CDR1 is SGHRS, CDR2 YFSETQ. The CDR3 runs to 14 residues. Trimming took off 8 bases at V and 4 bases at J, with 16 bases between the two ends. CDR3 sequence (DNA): TGCGCCAGAGGGACTCCTGGGGGAAATCAGCCCCAGCATTTT. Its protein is CARGTPGGNQPQHF. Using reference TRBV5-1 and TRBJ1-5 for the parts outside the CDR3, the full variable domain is KAGVTQTPRYLIKTRGQQVTLSCSPISGHRSVSWYQQTPGQGLQFLFEYFSETQRNKGNFPGRFSGRQFSNSRSEMNVSTLELGDSALYLCARGTPGGNQPQHFGDGTRLSIL.

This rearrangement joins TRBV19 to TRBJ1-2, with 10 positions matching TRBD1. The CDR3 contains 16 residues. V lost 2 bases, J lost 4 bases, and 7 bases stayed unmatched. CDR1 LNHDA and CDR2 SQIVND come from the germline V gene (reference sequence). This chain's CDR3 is CASSITVTGGAYGYTF. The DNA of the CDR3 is TGTGCCAGTAGTATAACTGTGACAGGGGGCGCCTATGGCTACACCTTC.

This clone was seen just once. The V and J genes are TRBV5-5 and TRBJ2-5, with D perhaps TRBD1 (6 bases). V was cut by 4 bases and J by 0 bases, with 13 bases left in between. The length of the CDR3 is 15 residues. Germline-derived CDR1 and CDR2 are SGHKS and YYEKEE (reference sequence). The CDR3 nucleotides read TGTGCCAGCAGCCCGGACAGTTGGTACCAAGAGACCCAGTACTTC. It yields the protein CASSPDSWYQETQYF.

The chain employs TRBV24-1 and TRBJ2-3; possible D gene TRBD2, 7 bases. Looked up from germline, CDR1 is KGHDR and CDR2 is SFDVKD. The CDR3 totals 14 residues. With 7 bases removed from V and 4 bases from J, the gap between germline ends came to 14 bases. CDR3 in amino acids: CATSDRGGADTQYF. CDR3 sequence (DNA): TGTGCCACCAGCGATAGGGGGGGGGCAGATACGCAGTATTTT.

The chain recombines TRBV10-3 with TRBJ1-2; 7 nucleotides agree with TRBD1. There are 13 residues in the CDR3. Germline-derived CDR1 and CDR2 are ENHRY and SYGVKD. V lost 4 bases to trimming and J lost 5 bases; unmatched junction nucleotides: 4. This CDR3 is CAISVDREYGYTF. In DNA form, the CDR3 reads TGTGCCATCAGTGTCGACAGGGAGTATGGCTACACCTTC.

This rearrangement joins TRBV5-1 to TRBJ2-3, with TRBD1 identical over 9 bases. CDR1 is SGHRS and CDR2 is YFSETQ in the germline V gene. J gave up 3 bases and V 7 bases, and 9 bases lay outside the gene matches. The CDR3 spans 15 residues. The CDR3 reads CASRGQGILTDTQYF. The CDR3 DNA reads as TGCGCCAGCCGCGGACAGGGGATTCTAACAGATACGCAGTATTTT.

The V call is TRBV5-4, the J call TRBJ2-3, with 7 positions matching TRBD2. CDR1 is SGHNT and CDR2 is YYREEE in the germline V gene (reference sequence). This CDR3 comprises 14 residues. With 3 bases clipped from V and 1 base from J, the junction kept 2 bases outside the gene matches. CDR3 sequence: CASSSRGGTDTQYF. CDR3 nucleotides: TGTGCCAGCAGCTCCCGGGGGGGCACAGATACGCAGTATTTT.

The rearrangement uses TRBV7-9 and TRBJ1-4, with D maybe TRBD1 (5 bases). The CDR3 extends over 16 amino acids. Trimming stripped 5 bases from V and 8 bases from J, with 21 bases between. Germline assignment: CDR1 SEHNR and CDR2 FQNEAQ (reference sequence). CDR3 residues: CASSRRVPGRGEKLFF. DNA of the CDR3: TGTGCCAGCAGCCGACGTGTTCCGGGGCGGGGGGAAAAACTGTTTTTT.